This T cell receptor (beta chain) originates from a study of cytomegalovirus exposure and HLA in healthy donors. Study results and limitations: A later analysis showed that HLA-associated TCR beta chains had undergone more clonal expansion than equally common others. Presence/absence analyses assumed roughly uniform sequencing depth across donors. Prior analysis indicated that the majority of TCR beta V segments exhibited productivity approximately 87% or approximately 30% of the time.

Comment on this clone: What it recognizes is unknown.

Primers: 60 Vbeta forward and 13 Jbeta reverse. Sequencing used immunoSEQ multiplex PCR; TCRdb keeps in-frame clones, though not all of them. The table has some 71,000 clones, roughly 74% seen once; the top ten hold over 20%. Trimming cost V 3 bases and J 5 bases, with 10 bases left between them. This CDR3 has 13 amino acids. From germline, CDR1 is SGHTA and CDR2 FQGNSA. This clonotype was sampled from a woman in her 30s in good health and CMV-seropositive. Sequencing was carried out using PBMCs. The chain recombines TRBV7-2 with TRBJ2-5, with D unresolved. CDR3 amino acids: CASSFQGGETQYF. The CDR3, as DNA: TGTGCCAGCAGCTTCCAAGGCGGTGAGACCCAGTACTTC. Full variable domain (outside the CDR3, taken from reference TRBV7-2 and TRBJ2-5): GAGVSQSPSNKVTEKGKDVELRCDPISGHTALYWYRQSLGQGLEFLIYFQGNSAPDKSGLPSDRFSAERTGGSVSTLTIQRTQQEDSAVYLCASSFQGGETQYFGPGTRLLVL.